This TCR beta chain was sequenced in a study of blood T cell repertoires in COVID-19. Looking at the study overall: Material from acute and convalescent COVID-19 was sourced from the United States, Italy and Spain.

This clone occurred once. The study assigned cohorts using participant-reported clinical history. The recovered donors of Cohort 3 showed two negative PCRs, clearance, or symptom resolution. V gave up 7 bases and J gave up 2 bases; unmatched junction bases: 12. The CDR3 spans 16 residues. Germline V lookup: CDR1 MDHEN, CDR2 SYDVKM. In the authors' workflow: How many nucleated cells were present was estimated from reference gene primer amplification. Profiled with immunoSEQ multiplex PCR; TCRdb holds only in-frame clones, not every one. V, J and clone size are those of that table, while D and trimming were read from the DNA. The profile shows 350,000 or so clones, approximately 84% of them singletons.

The clonotype comes from a woman aged 25-40 years who had recovered from COVID-19. The chain joins TRBV28 to TRBJ2-7; 9 bases align to TRBD1. The specimen sequenced was PBMCs or T cells enriched from blood (not recorded which). The CDR3 here is CASTPTGQGNPYEQYF. The CDR3, as DNA: TGTGCCAGCACCCCGACCGGACAGGGGAATCCCTACGAGCAGTACTTC.